The rows below give T cell receptor beta chains drawn from one sample of a study of post-analysis software for immune sequencing data. TCRdb called the PCR reads again in MiXCR, with one record for every CDR3 protein. Found here are about 810,000 distinct CDR3 sequences, roughly half of them singletons; the top ten hold roughly 4.4%. Sequenced material: blood. The receptor source for this set is a girl between 10 and 17 years old with multiple sclerosis. Both conserved end residues are part of each CDR3. The order of the fields is D gene, clone size, V gene, J gene, CDR3 DNA, CDR3 protein. D genes are given only for firm matches. Expanded clones are given a class, and other clones once, few, many or no size at all.

>.|.|TRBV5-1|TRBJ2-1
TGCGCCAGCAGCTTGGGTTTGGGGTACAATGAGCAGTTCTTC
CASSLGLGYNEQFF
>TRBD2|.|TRBV29-1|TRBJ2-1
TGCAGCGTTGCGGGACTAGCGGGAGCGAATGAGCAGTTCTTC
CSVAGLAGANEQFF
>TRBD1|few|TRBV3-1|TRBJ1-1
TGTGCCAGCACCTTAGTAGGGACAGGGGGCACTGAAGCTTTCTTT
CASTLVGTGGTEAFF
>.|.|TRBV15|TRBJ2-7
TGTGCCACCAGCAGAGGTCCAGGTCCTTCCTACGAGCAGTACTTC
CATSRGPGPSYEQYF
>TRBD1|.|TRBV2|TRBJ2-3
TGTGCCAGCAGTGAGGGGACAGGGGGTTCACCTAGCACAGATACGCAGTATTTT
CASSEGTGGSPSTDTQYF
>.|once|TRBV29-1|TRBJ1-2
TGCAGCGTCGGAAAACCAGGGCAGTCCTATGGCTACACCTTC
CSVGKPGQSYGYTF
>.|.|TRBV5-5|TRBJ1-1
TGTGCCAGCAGCTTGGCAAGGGGAGATCGGAGGGGCACTGAAGCTTTCTTT
CASSLARGDRRGTEAFF
>TRBD2|.|TRBV6-5|TRBJ2-2
TGTGCCAGCAGCCTAGCGGGAGGGCTCCTCGGGGAGCTGTTTTTT
CASSLAGGLLGELFF
>TRBD1|few|TRBV11-2|TRBJ2-2
TGTGCCAGCAGCTTAGCACAGGGGGCGAAGGGCACCGGGGAGCTGTTTTTT
CASSLAQGAKGTGELFF
>TRBD1|once|TRBV11-2|TRBJ2-7
TGTGCCAGCAGCTTAACCGACAGGGTGTTCTCCTACGAGCAGTACTTC
CASSLTDRVFSYEQYF
>.|.|TRBV20-1|TRBJ1-4
TGCAGTGCTATCTACGCGGGAAGTGAAAAACTGTTTTTT
CSAIYAGSEKLFF
>.|.|TRBV29-1|TRBJ2-7
TGCAGCATCCTAGGGGGACTTGCTTCGTCCTACGAGCAGTACTTC
CSILGGLASSYEQYF
>.|.|TRBV13|TRBJ2-7
TGTGCCAGCAGCCCAAAGGGATTTCGGCCCTACGAGCAGTACTTC
CASSPKGFRPYEQYF
>.|.|TRBV7-2|TRBJ2-6
TGTGCCAGCAGCAAACGGACCTTGAGCTCTGGGGCCAACGTCCTGACTTTC
CASSKRTLSSGANVLTF
>.|.|TRBV6-6|TRBJ2-1
TGTGCCAGCAGAAACCGGGAGAATGAGCAGTTCTTC
CASRNRENEQFF
>.|.|TRBV12-3/TRBV12-4|TRBJ2-3
TGTGCCAGCAGTCCCCTTAGGCACAGGGATTCTAGCACAGATACGCAGTATTTT
CASSPLRHRDSSTDTQYF